This is a list of T cell receptor beta chains from one sample in a study of CD8 T cells in ankylosing spondylitis. Each CDR3 protein gets one entry after TCRdb re-called the 5' RACE reads with MiXCR. The sample holds approximately 190,000 distinct CDR3 sequences, about an eighth seen once. The sample was blood, either unsorted or a sorted T cell fraction (not recorded which). These receptors came from a female donor with ankylosing spondylitis or in good health (not recorded which). The CDR3 runs from the conserved cysteine through the conserved F or W. The order of the fields is clone size, V gene, J gene, D gene, CDR3 DNA, CDR3 protein. D genes are given only for firm matches. Rows give clone size only sometimes, using once, few, many, or a class for an expanded clone.

NA	TRBV29-1	TRBJ1-5	NA	TGCAGCGTTGAAGTTGGAGGGCCCAATCAGCCCCAGCATTTT	CSVEVGGPNQPQHF
few	TRBV20-1	TRBJ2-7	TRBD2	TGCAGTGCCCGACCCTTTCGGGGGAGGGCCTCGTACGAGCAGTACTTC	CSARPFRGRASYEQYF
many	TRBV27	TRBJ2-2	NA	TGTGCCAGCAGTTTATTCAGGGCTGAAACCGGGGAGCTGTTTTTT	CASSLFRAETGELFF
many	TRBV3-1	TRBJ2-1	NA	TGTGCCAGCAGCCAAGTAAGGGGTGCCTACAATGAGCAGTTCTTC	CASSQVRGAYNEQFF
NA	TRBV28	TRBJ2-7	NA	TGTGCCAGCGGCGGGGGCCGTTCCTACGAGCAGTACTTC	CASGGGRSYEQYF
many	TRBV4-2	TRBJ1-1	TRBD1	TGTGCCAGCGCGTTAACAGGGACAGGAAAAGGGACTGAAGCTTTCTTT	CASALTGTGKGTEAFF
NA	TRBV29-1	TRBJ1-5	NA	TGCAGCGTTGAAGGGGGCCAGGGACAGCCCCAGCATTTT	CSVEGGQGQPQHF
many	TRBV28	TRBJ1-1	NA	TGTGCCAGCAGTTATAGGGGGAACACTGAAGCTTTCTTT	CASSYRGNTEAFF
many	TRBV6-2/TRBV6-3	TRBJ2-7	TRBD1	TGTGCCAGCAGTTATCGGACAGGCAGCTACGAGCAGTACTTC	CASSYRTGSYEQYF
many	TRBV12-3/TRBV12-4	TRBJ1-3	NA	TGTGCCAGCACCCCTAGGATCTCTGGAAACACCATATATTTT	CASTPRISGNTIYF
NA	TRBV5-6	TRBJ2-7	NA	TGTGCCAGCAGCCCCCGAAGGACCTACTACGAGCAGTACTTC	CASSPRRTYYEQYF
many	TRBV6-2/TRBV6-3	TRBJ2-1	TRBD2	TGTGCCAGCAGTTACTCCGAAGGAAGAAGTAGTACGGCTAGCGGGCGGAATGAGCAGTTCTTC	CASSYSEGRSSTASGRNEQFF
NA	TRBV5-1	TRBJ1-1	NA	TGCGCCAGCAGCTTGGCCGCGGACAGCACCATGAACACTGAAGCTTTCTTT	CASSLAADSTMNTEAFF
many	TRBV12-3/TRBV12-4	TRBJ1-2	NA	TGTGCCAGCAGTTTCAGTCTCGGTGATGGCTACACCTTC	CASSFSLGDGYTF
few	TRBV4-1	TRBJ2-3	NA	TGCGCCAGCAGCCAAGAGGTCAGCACAGATACGCAGTATTTT	CASSQEVSTDTQYF
many	TRBV12-3/TRBV12-4	TRBJ2-1	NA	TGTGCCAGCAGTTTATATCGTCTAGATGAGCAGTTCTTC	CASSLYRLDEQFF
few	TRBV7-2	TRBJ2-7	NA	TGTGCCAGCAGCACAACTAGTTCTAGCGAGCAGTCCTTC	CASSTTSSSEQSF
NA	TRBV7-2	TRBJ2-1	TRBD2	TGTGCCAGCAGCATTACGGGACTAGCGTCCTACAATGAGCAGTTCTTC	CASSITGLASYNEQFF
many	TRBV12-3/TRBV12-4	TRBJ2-5	NA	TGTGCCAGCACCCCCACTGGGCGCGAGACCCAGTACTTC	CASTPTGRETQYF
NA	TRBV7-3	TRBJ2-2	TRBD2	TGTGCCAGCAGCTTGGGACTAGCGTCCACCGGGGAGCTGTTTTTT	CASSLGLASTGELFF
few	TRBV5-1	TRBJ2-2	NA	TGCGCCAGCAGCTTGGTGGTGCGGCGCGACGCCGGGGAGCTGTTTTTT	CASSLVVRRDAGELFF
many	TRBV5-1	TRBJ2-5	NA	TGCGCCAGCAGCTTGGCCATTCAAGAGACCCAGTACTTC	CASSLAIQETQYF
few	TRBV12-3/TRBV12-4	TRBJ2-7	TRBD1	TGTGCCAGCAGTTTATTTCTCGGACAGGGGCCCTACGAGCAGTACTTC	CASSLFLGQGPYEQYF
few	TRBV7-3	TRBJ2-1	NA	TGTGCCAGCAGCCCTACCGGGGGATTAGTCTACAATGAGCAGTTCTTC	CASSPTGGLVYNEQFF
NA	TRBV5-1	TRBJ1-3	NA	TGCGCCAGCAGCTTGGTGGCAGCCACTGGAAACACCATATATTTT	CASSLVAATGNTIYF
NA	TRBV7-8	TRBJ2-7	NA	TGTGCCAGCAGCAATCAGGGCAGTTCCCCCTACGAGCAGTACTTC	CASSNQGSSPYEQYF
NA	TRBV7-2	TRBJ2-1	NA	TGTGCCAGCAGCTTAGCGGGGAACAAAAGGGGTGAGCAGTTCTTC	CASSLAGNKRGEQFF
few	TRBV5-6	TRBJ1-2	TRBD1	TGTGCCAGCACCCCCGGACAGGGGACGGGGCGACGTGCCGGCTACACCTTC	CASTPGQGTGRRAGYTF
many	TRBV28	TRBJ2-2	NA	TGTGCCAGCAGTTTCGTTTCGGTCGCCGGGGAGCTGTTTTTT	CASSFVSVAGELFF
many	TRBV10-3	TRBJ2-7	TRBD2	TGTGCCATCAGAGGGACTAGCGGGAGGGGAACCTACGAGCAGTACTTC	CAIRGTSGRGTYEQYF
many	TRBV11-1	TRBJ2-7	NA	TGTGCCAGCAGCTTATCAGAGCTGGGGTACGAGCAGTACTTC	CASSLSELGYEQYF
many	TRBV5-1	TRBJ1-4	NA	TGCGCCAGCAGCGTCAGGACCGGGGATGAAAAACTGTTTTTT	CASSVRTGDEKLFF
NA	TRBV7-9	TRBJ2-2	NA	TGTGCCAGCAAAAGCGGCAACACCGGGGAGCTGTTTTTT	CASKSGNTGELFF